This T cell receptor (beta chain) was documented in a study of blood T cells in healthy people across ages. This CDR3 is built from 13 residues. Looked up from germline, CDR1 is SQVTM and CDR2 is ANQGSEA. V gave up 1 base and J gave up 5 bases, with 11 bases separating them. Combining a sample-barcoded 5' primer with a J-beta primer mix, a second PCR ran for roughly 7 to 12 cycles. Each cDNA molecule was tagged by a template-switch adaptor with 12 random nucleotides. Sequencing of every sample gave 2.5 million or more CDR3-containing paired-end reads. MiXCR, applied by TCRdb to the 5' RACE reads, yields one record per CDR3 protein. This sample has some 710,000 distinct CDR3 sequences, with about 20% found just once.

The TCR was taken from a man between 65 and 85 years old in good health. Sequences were obtained from blood. The V gene is TRBV29-1, the J gene TRBJ2-5; D is perhaps TRBD2 (5 bases). For the CDR3, the DNA is TGCAGCGTTGAAGGAGGGCCTGGGGAGACCCAGTACTTC. Protein sequence: CSVEGGPGETQYF.